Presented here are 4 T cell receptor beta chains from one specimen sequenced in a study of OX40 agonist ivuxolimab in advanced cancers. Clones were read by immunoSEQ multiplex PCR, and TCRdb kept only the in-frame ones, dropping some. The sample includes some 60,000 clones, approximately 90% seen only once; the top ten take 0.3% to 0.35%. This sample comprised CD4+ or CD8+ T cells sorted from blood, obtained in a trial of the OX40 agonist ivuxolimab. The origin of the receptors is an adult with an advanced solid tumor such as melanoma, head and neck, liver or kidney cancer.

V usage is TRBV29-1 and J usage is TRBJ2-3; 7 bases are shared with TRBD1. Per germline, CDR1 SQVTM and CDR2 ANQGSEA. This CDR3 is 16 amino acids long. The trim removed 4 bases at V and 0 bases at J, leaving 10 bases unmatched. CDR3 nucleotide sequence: TGCAGCGTTGTGGGAATGGGACAGACTAGCACAGATACGCAGTATTTT. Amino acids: CSVVGMGQTSTDTQYF.

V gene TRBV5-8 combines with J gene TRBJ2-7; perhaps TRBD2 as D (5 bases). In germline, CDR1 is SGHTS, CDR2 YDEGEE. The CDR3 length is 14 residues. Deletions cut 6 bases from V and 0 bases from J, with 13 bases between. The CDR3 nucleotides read TGTGCCAGCAAGGTCCGGGATGGCTCCTACGAGCAGTACTTC. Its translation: CASKVRDGSYEQYF.

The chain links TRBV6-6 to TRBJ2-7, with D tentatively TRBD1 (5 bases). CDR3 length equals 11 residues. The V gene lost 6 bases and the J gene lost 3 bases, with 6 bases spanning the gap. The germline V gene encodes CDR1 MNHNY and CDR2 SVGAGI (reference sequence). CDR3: CASRQGYEQYF. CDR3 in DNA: TGTGCCAGCAGGCAGGGCTACGAGCAGTACTTC.

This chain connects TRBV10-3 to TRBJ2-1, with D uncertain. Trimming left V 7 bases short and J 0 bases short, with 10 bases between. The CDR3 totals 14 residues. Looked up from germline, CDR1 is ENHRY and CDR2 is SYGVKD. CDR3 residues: CAIKPSSSYNEQFF. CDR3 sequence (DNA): TGTGCCATCAAGCCTAGTTCCTCCTACAATGAGCAGTTCTTC.